These 30 T cell receptor beta chains were all obtained from the same sample, sequenced in a study of T cell responses to AZD1222 COVID-19 vaccine. Data came from immunoSEQ multiplex PCR; TCRdb stores just in-frame clones and leaves some out. The sample lists roughly 270,000 clones; 94% were seen once. Sequences were derived from peripheral blood, sampled 28 days after the second AZD1222 dose. The receptors originated from an adult who received the AZD1222 COVID-19 vaccine.

J is TRBJ1-1 and V is TRBV19; D call uncertain. Germline assignment: CDR1 LNHDA and CDR2 SQIVND (reference sequence). Trimming took 3 bases from V and 4 from J, leaving 12 bases between them. This CDR3 has 14 residues. Written as DNA, the CDR3 is TGTGCCAGTAGTATGGGCAGTGGGAGCACTGAAGCTTTCTTT. This gives the protein CASSMGSGSTEAFF.

The chain uses TRBV7-9 and TRBJ1-6, with D possibly TRBD1 on 5 matching bases. The V gene lost 2 bases and the J gene lost 2 bases, with 10 bases spanning the gap. Germline CDR1 reads SEHNR; CDR2 reads FQNEAQ (reference sequence). There are 16 residues in the CDR3. In DNA, the CDR3 is TGTGCCAGCAGCTTAAAGCAGGGCCCCTATAATTCACCCCTCCACTTT. Translation: CASSLKQGPYNSPLHF.

The gene calls are TRBV4-1 and TRBJ2-7; the match to TRBD2 covers 8 bases. The length of the CDR3 is 16 residues. J lost 4 bases, V lost 0 bases, and 8 bases had no gene match. In germline, CDR1 is MGHRA, CDR2 YSYEKL. CDR3 amino acids: CASSQERVAGLYEQYF. The CDR3 bases are TGCGCCAGCAGCCAAGAGAGGGTAGCGGGGCTTTACGAGCAGTACTTC.

The chain carries TRBV18 and TRBJ2-1, with D perhaps matching TRBD1 (5 bases). The germline gives CDR1 KGHSH, CDR2 LQKENI. This CDR3 contains 11 residues. The V gene lost 2 bases and the J gene lost 9 bases, with 5 bases spanning the gap. CDR3 DNA: TGTGCCAGCTCACCAACAGGTGAGCAGTTCTTC. It encodes CASSPTGEQFF.

The chain uses TRBV9 and TRBJ2-1; D is undetermined. Germline-derived CDR1 and CDR2 are SGDLS and YYNGEE. The germline V and J ends were trimmed by 4 bases and 7 bases, with 15 bases remaining between them. The CDR3 is made up of 14 amino acids. The CDR3 reads CASSLQKGTNEQFF. CDR3 bases: TGTGCCAGCAGCCTCCAGAAGGGCACTAATGAGCAGTTCTTC.

This clone has only one observation. The CDR3 here is CASSYSTGGPQHF. CDR3 bases: TGTGCCAGCAGTTACTCGACCGGGGGACCCCAGCATTTT. This chain joins TRBV6-5 and TRBJ1-5; weak D call: TRBD1 (5 bases). Germline CDR1 MNHEY, CDR2 SVGAGI. The ends were cut back, 0 bases at V and 10 bases at J, with 10 bases in the middle. This CDR3 has 13 amino acids.

This clone was found once. The gene calls are TRBV10-2 and TRBJ2-7; possibly TRBD1 or TRBD2 for D (6 bases each). CDR3 length equals 12 residues. Germline assignment: CDR1 WSHSY and CDR2 SAAADI. V was trimmed by 4 bases and J by 12 bases, leaving 16 bases between them. This chain's CDR3 is CASSGGAPSAYF. In nucleotides, the CDR3 is TGCGCCAGCAGTGGGGGGGCCCCAAGTGCGTACTTC.

The chain is built from TRBV2 and TRBJ2-7; 8 bases align to TRBD1. The CDR3 sequence is 15 residues long. V lost 0 bases to trimming and J lost 5 bases; unmatched junction nucleotides: 6. Germline lookup yields CDR1 SNHLY and CDR2 FYNNEI. The CDR3 DNA sequence: TGTGCCAGCAGTGAAGCGTCCAGGGGGCGGAACGAGCAGTACTTC. This sequence encodes CASSEASRGRNEQYF. Combining the CDR3 with reference TRBV2 and TRBJ2-7 gives the whole variable domain EPEVTQTPSHQVTQMGQEVILRCVPISNHLYFYWYRQILGQKVEFLVSFYNNEISEKSEIFDDQFSVERPDGSNFTLKIRSTKLEDSAMYFCASSEASRGRNEQYFGPGTRLTVT.

Points on this clone: Other DNA sequences in this sample translate to the same CDR3. DNA of the CDR3: TGTGCCAGCAGTTTAGGCAGTCACTATGGCTACACCTTC. This gives the protein CASSLGSHYGYTF. J is TRBJ1-2 and V is TRBV12-3 or TRBV12-4; no definite D call. There are 13 residues in the CDR3. Trimming cost V 1 base and J 3 bases, with 6 bases left between them.

The CDR3 coding sequence is TGTGCCAGCAGCTTAATGGGGGCCCTTAGCACAGATACGCAGTATTTT. It translates to CASSLMGALSTDTQYF. The chain uses TRBV7-2 and TRBJ2-3; possible D gene TRBD1, 6 bases. V was cut by 2 bases and J by 0 bases, with 12 bases left in between. This CDR3 contains 16 residues. Germline V lookup: CDR1 SGHTA, CDR2 FQGNSA. The full variable domain, completed using reference TRBV7-2 and TRBJ2-3, is GAGVSQSPSNKVTEKGKDVELRCDPISGHTALYWYRQSLGQGLEFLIYFQGNSAPDKSGLPSDRFSAERTGGSVSTLTIQRTQQEDSAVYLCASSLMGALSTDTQYFGPGTRLTVL.

This chain joins TRBV2 and TRBJ1-1, with 7 bases matching TRBD1. Germline V gene lookup returns CDR1 SNHLY and CDR2 FYNNEI. The CDR3 runs 14 residues. The V and J ends lost 4 bases and 4 bases, in that order; junction bases with no gene match: 6. The CDR3 is CASSVEGAGTEAFF. CDR3 DNA: TGTGCCAGCAGTGTAGAGGGGGCGGGCACTGAAGCTTTCTTT.

The rearrangement links TRBV19 to TRBJ2-7, with 7 bases lining up with TRBD1. This CDR3 comprises 14 residues. From germline, CDR1 is LNHDA and CDR2 SQIVND (reference sequence). V shed 4 bases and J 0 bases; nucleotides not matched to a gene: 3. CDR3 loop: CASSSNRGSYEQYF. DNA of the CDR3: TGTGCCAGTAGTAGCAACAGGGGCTCCTACGAGCAGTACTTC.

The chain has TRBV7-9 and TRBJ1-1; D ambiguous. CDR3 length: 14 residues. The germline V gene encodes CDR1 SEHNR and CDR2 FQNEAQ (reference sequence). Trimming left V 5 bases short and J 1 base short, with 11 bases between. CDR3 sequence reads: CASSKAEGNTEAFF. The CDR3, as DNA: TGTGCCAGCAGCAAGGCCGAGGGGAACACTGAAGCTTTCTTT.

V and J are TRBV7-2 and TRBJ1-2; D call uncertain. Germline V gene lookup returns CDR1 SGHTA and CDR2 FQGNSA. The V and J ends lost 7 bases and 2 bases respectively, with 14 bases between them. The CDR3 totals 14 residues. Here the CDR3 reads CASTSLVINYGYTF. CDR3 bases: TGTGCCAGCACGAGCTTAGTCATAAACTATGGCTACACCTTC.

The genes are TRBV5-1 and TRBJ1-3; D ambiguous. Germline CDR1 SGHRS, CDR2 YFSETQ. CDR3 length equals 14 residues. Trimming pared 4 bases from V and 0 bases from J, leaving 8 bases between. This CDR3 reads CASSVGNSGNTIYF. CDR3 sequence (DNA): TGCGCCAGCAGCGTTGGGAACTCTGGAAACACCATATATTTT.

This chain uses TRBV29-1 with TRBJ1-2; 8 nucleotides agree with TRBD1. V trimming: 8 bases; J trimming: 0 bases; junction bases outside the gene matches: 5. CDR1 SQVTM and CDR2 ANQGSEA come from the germline V gene. The CDR3 totals 13 residues. The CDR3 loop reads CSTRTGSNYGYTF. In nucleotides, the CDR3 is TGCAGCACGAGGACAGGGTCTAACTATGGCTACACCTTC.

The V call is TRBV19, the J call TRBJ2-7; D is tentatively TRBD1 or TRBD2 (5 bases each). The CDR3 sequence is 13 residues long. Germline CDR1 reads LNHDA; CDR2 reads SQIVND (reference sequence). Deletions cut 5 bases from V and 2 bases from J, with 10 bases between. The CDR3 nucleotides read TGTGCCAGTAGTTCAGGGAGCCCCTACGAGCAGTACTTC. This translates into CASSSGSPYEQYF.

The chain recombines TRBV19 with TRBJ1-1; D not resolved. Germline V gene data show CDR1 as LNHDA and CDR2 as SQIVND (reference sequence). V lost 4 bases and J 1 base, leaving 7 bases between the germline ends. This CDR3 is 13 amino acids long. CDR3 coding DNA: TGTGCCAGTAGTACTACTAGGAACACTGAAGCTTTCTTT. The encoded protein is CASSTTRNTEAFF.

The V gene is TRBV28, the J gene TRBJ2-7; 9 positions agree with TRBD1. CDR1 is MDHEN, CDR2 SYDVKM, per germline. Trimming at V came to 9 bases and at J to 0 bases, leaving 9 bases not matched to a gene. The CDR3 runs 15 residues. The CDR3 DNA follows: TGTGCCAGGAAGACGGACAGGGGCTACTCCTACGAGCAGTACTTC. Encoded protein: CARKTDRGYSYEQYF.

The chain links TRBV20-1 to TRBJ2-1; D uncertain. Germline V CDR1 and CDR2: DFQATT, SNEGSKA (reference sequence). The germline V and J ends were trimmed by 0 bases and 7 bases, with 1 base remaining between them. The CDR3 spans 10 residues. The CDR3 region has the DNA TGCAGTGCTAGAGAAAATGAGCAGTTCTTC. It specifies CSARENEQFF.

The rearrangement links TRBV5-1 to TRBJ2-2, with D unclear. CDR3 length: 11 residues. The V end lost 5 bases, the J end lost 4 bases, and 3 bases lay between the germline ends. Germline V CDR1 and CDR2: SGHRS, YFSETQ. The CDR3 sequence: CASRSTGELFF. DNA of the CDR3: TGCGCCAGCAGAAGCACCGGGGAGCTGTTTTTT.

This chain joins TRBV18 and TRBJ1-2; D perhaps matches TRBD1 (6 bases). The CDR3 spans 19 residues. Germline assignment: CDR1 KGHSH and CDR2 LQKENI. V lost 5 bases to trimming and J lost 1 base, with 26 bases between them. The CDR3 here is CASSDPPRGSRRNNYGYTF. In nucleotides, the CDR3 is TGTGCCAGCTCAGACCCTCCCAGGGGATCACGACGGAATAACTATGGCTACACCTTC.

V gene TRBV27 combines with J gene TRBJ1-1; 8 bases map to TRBD1. Trimming took 9 bases from V and 4 from J; bases not matched to a gene: 7. The germline gives CDR1 MNHEY, CDR2 SMNVEV (reference sequence). This CDR3 has 13 residues. The CDR3 DNA reads as TGTGCCAGACAAGACAGGGGCGGCACTGAAGCTTTCTTT. It translates to CARQDRGGTEAFF.

Turning to this clone: The same CDR3 also results from other DNA sequences found in this sample. The chain couples TRBV27 to TRBJ2-7; TRBD1 agrees at 11 bases. Germline V gives CDR1 MNHEY, CDR2 SMNVEV (reference sequence). Unmatched junction bases numbered 3, after V lost 6 bases and J lost 2 bases. The CDR3 sequence is 14 residues long. The CDR3 sequence: CASSPGQGAYEQYF. The CDR3 region has the DNA TGTGCCAGCAGCCCGGGACAGGGGGCCTACGAGCAGTACTTC.

The chain joins TRBV2 to TRBJ1-5; tentatively, D is TRBD1 (6 bases). Per the germline V gene, CDR1 is SNHLY and CDR2 is FYNNEI. The germline V and J ends were trimmed by 2 bases and 2 bases, with 13 bases remaining between them. The CDR3 loop spans 16 amino acids. In DNA form, the CDR3 reads TGTGCCAGCAGTGAAAAGGTGGCAGGGGGCAATCAGCCCCAGCATTTT. This gives the protein CASSEKVAGGNQPQHF.

The chain joins TRBV9 to TRBJ2-7; tentatively, D is TRBD2 (6 bases). Trimming stripped 1 base from V and 2 bases from J, with 10 bases between. Germline values: CDR1 SGDLS, CDR2 YYNGEE. There are 14 residues in the CDR3. The CDR3 DNA sequence: TGTGCCAGCAGCGTAAGTACGGGGGCCTACGAGCAGTACTTC. Translating it yields CASSVSTGAYEQYF.

This chain joins TRBV7-8 and TRBJ1-2, with 7 positions matching TRBD1. The CDR3 runs to 14 residues. Germline CDR1 SGHVS, CDR2 FQNEAQ. V was pared by 1 base and J by 5 bases, with 4 bases of the junction left unmatched. The CDR3 DNA sequence: TGTGCCAGCAGCTTAGACAGGGGTAGATATGGCTACACCTTC. This codes for CASSLDRGRYGYTF. The full variable domain, with the rest looked up from reference TRBV7-8 and TRBJ1-2, is GAGVSQSPRYKVAKRGQDVALRCDPISGHVSLFWYQQALGQGPEFLTYFQNEAQLDKSGLPSDRFFAERPEGSVSTLKIQRTQQEDSAVYLCASSLDRGRYGYTFGSGTRLTVV.

This chain joins TRBV10-3 and TRBJ2-1; TRBD2 matches 8 bases. This CDR3 is built from 10 residues. The germline V gene has CDR1 ENHRY and CDR2 SYGVKD. V lost 10 bases to trimming and J lost 7 bases; unmatched junction nucleotides: 0. CDR3 DNA: TGTGCCACGGGGGGGAATGAGCAGTTCTTC. Translation: CATGGNEQFF.

This clone was counted once. The chain carries TRBV7-9 and TRBJ2-3; D not certain. Germline CDR1 is SEHNR and CDR2 is FQNEAQ (reference sequence). This CDR3 has 15 amino acids. The germline V and J ends were trimmed by 5 bases and 4 bases, with 16 bases remaining between them. The CDR3 DNA is TGTGCCAGCAGCACAGATAAGGGAAGGTCAGATACGCAGTATTTT. Translated: CASSTDKGRSDTQYF.

The CDR3 sequence: CASSPILQRGGSDTQYF. In nucleotides, the CDR3 is TGTGCCAGCAGCCCTATACTTCAGCGGGGGGGTTCGGATACGCAGTATTTT. This sequence joins TRBV7-8 and TRBJ2-3; 10 nucleotides match TRBD2. V shed 5 bases and J 6 bases; nucleotides not matched to a gene: 14. Germline loops: CDR1 SGHVS, CDR2 FQNEAQ. This CDR3 has 17 amino acids.